What follows are 28 T cell receptor beta chains derived from one specimen sequenced in a study of T cell changes during pregnancy in multiple sclerosis. TCRdb's copy holds only in-frame clones and misses some; the assay was immunoSEQ multiplex PCR. Altogether some 67,000 clones are present, 75% to 95% being singletons, with the ten largest covering 2.3%. This material consisted of peripheral blood, taken in the first trimester of pregnancy. These receptor sequences come from a female donor with multiple sclerosis, enrolled in a pregnancy study.

The chain joins TRBV30 to TRBJ2-3; 7 bases map to TRBD1. The CDR3 has 15 residues. Germline CDR1 and CDR2: GTSNPN and SVGIG (reference sequence). The V gene end was trimmed by 1 base and the J gene end by 5 bases; junction bases not matched to a gene: 9. CDR3 in amino acids: CAWSAGTVRGDTQYF. The DNA of the CDR3 is TGTGCCTGGAGTGCGGGGACAGTGAGGGGAGATACGCAGTATTTT.

This clone was observed once. The chain links TRBV28 to TRBJ2-2, with D perhaps matching TRBD2 (5 bases). Deletions cut 3 bases from V and 8 bases from J, with 7 bases between. Looked up from germline, CDR1 is MDHEN and CDR2 is SYDVKM. This CDR3 spans 12 amino acids. The CDR3 DNA reads TGTGCCAGCAGTTTCGGAGGTGGGGAGCTGTTTTTT. This translates into CASSFGGGELFF.

The chain links TRBV30 to TRBJ1-5, with 11 nucleotides matching TRBD1. CDR1 and CDR2 from the germline V gene are GTSNPN and SVGIG (reference sequence). CDR3 length equals 18 residues. With 7 bases clipped from V and 0 bases from J, the junction kept 14 bases outside the gene matches. The DNA for the CDR3 is TGTGCCTTAAATACCGGGACAGGGGGTTTTTTTAGCAATCAGCCCCAGCATTTT. Translating it yields CALNTGTGGFFSNQPQHF. The whole variable domain, remainder taken from reference TRBV30 and TRBJ1-5, is SQTIHQWPATLVQPVGSPLSLECTVEGTSNPNLYWYRQAAGRGLQLLFYSVGIGQISSEVPQNLSASRPQDRQFILSSKKLLLSDSGFYLCALNTGTGGFFSNQPQHFGDGTRLSIL.

Details on this clone: This specimen includes other DNA sequences encoding the same CDR3. The V and J genes are TRBV19 and TRBJ2-7, with 10 bases identical to TRBD1. Germline CDR1 and CDR2: LNHDA and SQIVND (reference sequence). CDR3 length: 13 residues. The V gene end was trimmed by 7 bases and the J gene end by 2 bases; junction bases not matched to a gene: 2. CDR3 amino acids: CASTGTGAYEQYF. As DNA, the CDR3 is TGTGCCAGTACCGGGACAGGGGCCTACGAGCAGTACTTC.

The chain links TRBV30 to TRBJ1-1; D remains unclear. CDR3 length equals 13 residues. V lost 3 bases and J 4 bases, leaving 12 bases between the germline ends. The germline gives CDR1 GTSNPN, CDR2 SVGIG (reference sequence). The CDR3 region has the DNA TGTGCCTGGAGCGGACTCATAGCCACTGAAGCTTTCTTT. Translated: CAWSGLIATEAFF.

The chain uses TRBV7-3 and TRBJ1-1; 7 nucleotides match TRBD1. Germline V gene data show CDR1 as SGHTA and CDR2 as FQGTGA. This CDR3 has 15 amino acids. J lost 1 base, V lost 5 bases, and 7 bases had no gene match. CDR3 amino acids: CASSQVPGGNTEAFF. For the CDR3, the DNA is TGTGCCAGCAGCCAGGTACCAGGGGGGAACACTGAAGCTTTCTTT.

The chain links TRBV14 to TRBJ2-7; TRBD2 agrees at 12 bases. This CDR3 spans 18 amino acids. Germline V gene data show CDR1 as SGHDN and CDR2 as FVKESK. The V and J ends lost 4 bases and 0 bases, in that order; junction bases with no gene match: 10. The CDR3 protein is CASSPYQGLAGSSYEQYF. CDR3 DNA: TGTGCCAGCAGCCCATACCAAGGACTAGCGGGGAGCTCCTACGAGCAGTACTTC.

The chain has TRBV29-1 and TRBJ2-7; 7 bases agree with TRBD1. After removal of 7 bases from V and 1 base from J, the junction contained 7 bases not matched to a gene. This CDR3 region has 13 residues. Germline V gene sequence: CDR1 SQVTM, CDR2 ANQGSEA. The CDR3 is CSATDRQSYEQYF. The CDR3 coding sequence is TGCAGCGCCACGGACAGGCAATCCTACGAGCAGTACTTC.

The V and J genes are TRBV6-1 and TRBJ2-5, with 7 nucleotides matching TRBD1. After removal of 11 bases from V and 1 base from J, the junction contained 10 bases not matched to a gene. This CDR3 contains 14 residues. Germline V gene lookup returns CDR1 MNHNS and CDR2 SASEGT. CDR3 sequence reads: CAGRRQGPQETQYF. CDR3 coding DNA: TGTGCCGGGCGGAGACAGGGCCCCCAAGAGACCCAGTACTTC.

The chain recombines TRBV7-2 with TRBJ1-6, with 10 bases lining up with TRBD1. This CDR3 contains 15 residues. CDR1 and CDR2 from the germline V gene are SGHTA and FQGNSA. J gave up 8 bases and V 0 bases, and 1 base lay outside the gene matches. CDR3 region: CASSLATGGHSPLHF. The CDR3 nucleotides are TGTGCCAGCAGCTTAGCGACAGGGGGCCATTCACCCCTCCACTTT. Drawing the rest from reference TRBV7-2 and TRBJ1-6, the complete variable domain is GAGVSQSPSNKVTEKGKDVELRCDPISGHTALYWYRQSLGQGLEFLIYFQGNSAPDKSGLPSDRFSAERTGGSVSTLTIQRTQQEDSAVYLCASSLATGGHSPLHFGNGTRLTVT.

The chain has TRBV19 and TRBJ2-2, with 9 bases identical to TRBD2. The CDR3 is 17 amino acids. V shed 1 base, J shed 4 bases, and the junction held 7 bases outside the gene matches. Germline CDR1 LNHDA, CDR2 SQIVND (reference sequence). DNA of the CDR3: TGTGCCAGTAGTATAGTTAGCGGGAGTCCTTCCACCGGGGAGCTGTTTTTT. Amino acids: CASSIVSGSPSTGELFF.

The gene calls are TRBV6-1 and TRBJ2-3; 9 nucleotides agree with TRBD2. V lost 1 base and J lost 1; bases outside the gene matches: 18. The CDR3 runs to 21 residues. Germline assignment: CDR1 MNHNS and CDR2 SASEGT. CDR3: CASSEDIYRVASGERTDTQYF. The CDR3 DNA is TGTGCCAGCAGTGAAGATATATACAGGGTCGCTAGCGGGGAACGCACAGATACGCAGTATTTT.

The chain has TRBV6-4 and TRBJ2-1; 14 positions agree with TRBD2. The CDR3 has 16 residues. The trim removed 6 bases at V and 7 bases at J, leaving 8 bases unmatched. The germline V gene has CDR1 MRHNA and CDR2 SNTAGT. The CDR3: CASSEGLAGAGNEQFF. CDR3 bases: TGTGCCAGCAGCGAGGGACTAGCGGGAGCAGGGAATGAGCAGTTCTTC.

This chain links TRBV6-5 with TRBJ2-1; 11 bases agree with TRBD2. The CDR3 length is 15 residues. Germline values: CDR1 MNHEY, CDR2 SVGAGI. J lost 4 bases, V lost 5 bases, and 4 bases had no gene match. The CDR3 bases are TGTGCCAGCAGTAAGGGACTAGCGGAATACAATGAGCAGTTCTTC. Encoded protein: CASSKGLAEYNEQFF.

The chain uses TRBV29-1 and TRBJ2-2; TRBD1 matches 8 bases. CDR1 and CDR2 (germline): SQVTM, ANQGSEA. The V and J ends lost 4 bases and 4 bases, in that order; junction bases with no gene match: 17. This CDR3 has 18 residues. The CDR3 coding sequence is TGCAGCGTTGGAGAACTTTTACCCGGGACAGGCGGCACCGGGGAGCTGTTTTTT. Its translation is CSVGELLPGTGGTGELFF.

The chain combines TRBV19 with TRBJ1-2, with D possibly being TRBD1 (6 bases). V was clipped by 5 bases and J by 3 bases, with 16 bases between them. Looked up from germline, CDR1 is LNHDA and CDR2 is SQIVND (reference sequence). This CDR3 spans 15 amino acids. This CDR3 is CASSAGQRIDYGYTF. The CDR3 nucleotides are TGTGCCAGTAGTGCCGGACAGAGAATTGACTATGGCTACACCTTC. Full variable domain (missing parts from reference TRBV19 and TRBJ1-2): DGGITQSPKYLFRKEGQNVTLSCEQNLNHDAMYWYRQDPGQGLRLIYYSQIVNDFQKGDIAEGYSVSREKKESFPLTVTSAQKNPTAFYLCASSAGQRIDYGYTFGSGTRLTVV.

The chain has TRBV5-1 and TRBJ1-5; the D is unclear. Germline loops: CDR1 SGHRS, CDR2 YFSETQ. V was cut by 4 bases and J by 2 bases, with 13 bases left in between. The CDR3 is 15 amino acids. For the CDR3, the DNA is TGCGCCAGCAGCATGGAGGCGGTGGGCAATCAGCCCCAGCATTTT. It encodes CASSMEAVGNQPQHF.

V gene TRBV7-8 combines with J gene TRBJ2-7; 7 nucleotides agree with TRBD2. V dropped 1 base and J dropped 2; count of bases not matched to a gene: 5. CDR1 and CDR2 (germline): SGHVS, FQNEAQ. The CDR3 is 15 amino acids. In DNA, the CDR3 is TGTGCCAGCAGCTTAGGACTAGCACAAACCTACGAGCAGTACTTC. Translating it yields CASSLGLAQTYEQYF.

The count of this clone is one. CDR3 sequence: CASSPLGQPLNTEAFF. The CDR3 nucleotides are TGTGCCAGCAGTCCGCTCGGACAGCCTTTGAACACTGAAGCTTTCTTT. The chain couples TRBV28 to TRBJ1-1; a weak D match, TRBD1 (6 bases). CDR1 and CDR2 from the germline V gene are MDHEN and SYDVKM. The V and J ends lost 5 bases and 0 bases respectively, with 16 bases between them. This CDR3 contains 16 residues.

The V and J genes are TRBV6-1 and TRBJ1-1, with D tentatively TRBD1 (5 bases). Germline V gives CDR1 MNHNS, CDR2 SASEGT. This CDR3 is 14 amino acids long. Trimming stripped 0 bases from V and 4 bases from J, with 9 bases between. This CDR3 is CASSEARGTTEAFF. CDR3 nucleotides: TGTGCCAGCAGTGAAGCTCGGGGGACCACTGAAGCTTTCTTT.

The chain joins TRBV5-1 to TRBJ1-3; D unclear. The V and J ends lost 0 bases and 0 bases respectively, with 10 bases between them. Germline V gene lookup returns CDR1 SGHRS and CDR2 YFSETQ. The CDR3 contains 16 residues. The CDR3 bases are TGCGCCAGCAGCTTGGGGGGAGGCGCCTCTGGAAACACCATATATTTT. Amino acid sequence: CASSLGGGASGNTIYF.

The rearrangement joins TRBV5-1 to TRBJ1-1; D remains ambiguous. The CDR3 is 16 amino acids. V dropped 0 bases and J dropped 1 base, with 13 bases sitting between them. In germline, CDR1 is SGHRS, CDR2 YFSETQ. The chain's CDR3 is CASSLGRRQANTEAFF. CDR3 nucleotides: TGCGCCAGCAGCTTGGGGAGGAGGCAAGCGAACACTGAAGCTTTCTTT.

V usage is TRBV15 and J usage is TRBJ2-2, with 9 bases matching TRBD1. V was clipped by 1 base and J by 2 bases; unmatched bases: 2. The CDR3 has 16 residues. Germline assignment: CDR1 LNHNV and CDR2 YYDKDF (reference sequence). The CDR3 loop is CATSRVGQGNTGELFF. CDR3 nucleotides: TGTGCCACCAGCAGAGTGGGACAGGGAAACACCGGGGAGCTGTTTTTT.

The V gene is TRBV19, the J gene TRBJ1-1; no reliable D call. V was clipped by 3 bases and J by 0 bases, with 8 bases between them. Germline V gene sequence: CDR1 LNHDA, CDR2 SQIVND (reference sequence). The CDR3 loop spans 14 amino acids. The CDR3 sequence: CASSIGLMNTEAFF. DNA of the CDR3: TGTGCCAGTAGTATTGGGCTCATGAACACTGAAGCTTTCTTT.

The chain combines TRBV28 with TRBJ1-5; tentatively, D is TRBD1 (5 bases). Germline V CDR1 and CDR2: MDHEN, SYDVKM. The CDR3 has 13 residues. V was clipped by 11 bases and J by 3 bases, with 14 bases between them. The CDR3 reads CAGQTGFNQPQHF. The CDR3 coding sequence is TGTGCCGGGCAAACAGGCTTCAATCAGCCCCAGCATTTT.

The chain has TRBV6-4 and TRBJ1-2; 7 nucleotides agree with TRBD1. The germline V gene has CDR1 MRHNA and CDR2 SNTAGT. This CDR3 comprises 13 residues. J was trimmed by 2 bases and V by 6 bases; bases with no gene match: 3. CDR3 residues: CASRRDSNYGYTF. CDR3 nucleotides: TGTGCCAGCAGACGGGACAGCAACTATGGCTACACCTTC.

This chain connects TRBV30 to TRBJ2-1; tentatively, D is TRBD1 (5 bases). The V and J ends lost 1 base and 7 bases respectively, with 5 bases between them. CDR1 is GTSNPN and CDR2 is SVGIG in the germline V gene (reference sequence). This CDR3 region has 11 residues. Here the CDR3 DNA reads TGTGCCTGGAGTGAGGGGAATGAGCAGTTCTTC. Its translation: CAWSEGNEQFF.

V and J are TRBV6-1 and TRBJ1-2, with TRBD1 as a possible D gene (5 bases). The germline V gene encodes CDR1 MNHNS and CDR2 SASEGT. Trimming removed 6 bases at V and 5 bases at J, with 13 bases between. This CDR3 spans 13 amino acids. CDR3 coding DNA: TGTGCCAGCAGACCCCCAGGGTTATATGGCTACACCTTC. It is translated as CASRPPGLYGYTF.